What follows are 9 T cell receptor beta chains derived from one specimen sequenced in a study of T cells in Graves' hyperthyroidism and ophthalmopathy. Using RNA transcripts as the source, TCR beta CDR3 regions were amplified. HTBI primers were the set used in a first-round RT-PCR of the TCR CDR3. TCRdb independently ran MiXCR on the multiplex PCR reads; one entry per CDR3 protein. The profile shows about 740,000 distinct CDR3 sequences, 14% of them singletons. The source material was blood. The receptors were sampled from a woman between 18 and 29 years old with Graves' hyperthyroidism.

This clonotype was picked up a small number of times. The rearrangement links TRBV12-3 or TRBV12-4 to TRBJ1-2; 7 nucleotides match TRBD1. The V segment lost 6 bases and the J segment 6 bases; nucleotides outside the gene matches: 4. This CDR3 has 12 residues. As DNA, the CDR3 is TGTGCCAGCAGAGACAGGGAGGATGGCTACACCTTC. Residues: CASRDREDGYTF.

This clonotype was counted a few times. The chain links TRBV18 to TRBJ2-5, with unresolved D. The germline gives CDR1 KGHSH, CDR2 LQKENI. The ends were cut back, 3 bases at V and 13 bases at J, with 18 bases in the middle. The CDR3 length is 13 residues. The CDR3 region is CASSPTEEARRYF. CDR3 bases: TGTGCCAGCTCACCCACGGAAGAGGCCCGGAGGTACTTC. Based on the CDR3 plus reference TRBV18 and TRBJ2-5, the full variable domain is NAGVMQNPRHLVRRRGQEARLRCSPMKGHSHVYWYRQLPEEGLKFMVYLQKENIIDESGMPKERFSAEFPKEGPSILRIQQVVRGDSAAYFCASSPTEEARRYFGPGTRLLVL.

Ten or more counts support this clonotype. The J gene is TRBJ2-5, the V gene TRBV6-5; D remains unclear. The CDR3 covers 14 residues. V dropped 0 bases and J dropped 3 bases, with 8 bases sitting between them. Germline CDR1 MNHEY, CDR2 SVGAGI. The CDR3 loop is CASSYSGRKETQYF. The CDR3 region has the DNA TGTGCCAGCAGTTACTCGGGCAGGAAAGAGACCCAGTACTTC.

V usage is TRBV6-2 or TRBV6-3 and J usage is TRBJ1-5; D call uncertain. The CDR3 has 20 residues. Trimming pared 6 bases from V and 4 bases from J, leaving 31 bases between. The V gene's germline CDR1 is MNHEY and CDR2 SVGEGT. The CDR3 is CASSPTMSGTLPNPNQPQHF. In DNA, the CDR3 is TGTGCCAGCAGCCCCACAATGTCCGGAACCCTTCCCAACCCTAATCAGCCCCAGCATTTT.

The gene calls are TRBV7-9 and TRBJ2-7, with TRBD2 matching over 9 bases. The CDR3 is 19 residues long. The V and J ends lost 1 base and 0 bases, in that order; junction bases with no gene match: 13. Germline V lookup: CDR1 SEHNR, CDR2 FQNEAQ (reference sequence). For the CDR3, the DNA is TGTGCCAGCAGCTTAGATGGGGCACTAGCGGGTCCTTTCTCCTACGAGCAGTACTTC. It yields the protein CASSLDGALAGPFSYEQYF.

This clonotype has more than one count but fewer than ten. J is TRBJ1-2 and V is TRBV9; D is uncertain. V was cut by 2 bases and J by 4 bases, with 12 bases left in between. The germline gives CDR1 SGDLS, CDR2 YYNGEE. The length of the CDR3 is 14 residues. CDR3 DNA sequence: TGTGCCAGCAGCGTCGATCTGACTGGCTATGGCTACACCTTC. It specifies CASSVDLTGYGYTF. Combining the CDR3 with reference TRBV9 and TRBJ1-2 gives the whole variable domain DSGVTQTPKHLITATGQRVTLRCSPRSGDLSVYWYQQSLDQGLQFLIQYYNGEERAKGNILERFSAQQFPDLHSELNLSSLELGDSALYFCASSVDLTGYGYTFGSGTRLTVV.

Remarks on this clonotype: The junction and the germline gene differ at one end; a read error may be behind it. This chain joins TRBV27 and TRBJ2-7; 9 bases agree with TRBD1. Germline CDR1 MNHEY, CDR2 SMNVEV (reference sequence). The CDR3 runs to 15 residues. The CDR3: CASSFAGQGNYEQCF. DNA for the CDR3: TGTGCCAGCAGTTTTGCGGGACAGGGAAACTACGAGCAGTGCTTC.

This clonotype occurred a few times. This chain connects TRBV19 to TRBJ1-2; 7 nucleotides agree with TRBD1. Trimming took 3 bases from V and 4 from J; bases not matched to a gene: 8. CDR1 and CDR2 (germline): LNHDA, SQIVND (reference sequence). The CDR3 has 15 amino acids. The CDR3 DNA follows: TGTGCCAGTAGTATTACAGGGGACCGAGGCTATGGCTACACCTTC. Encoded protein: CASSITGDRGYGYTF. The variable domain in full, with the rest retrieved from reference TRBV19 and TRBJ1-2, is DGGITQSPKYLFRKEGQNVTLSCEQNLNHDAMYWYRQDPGQGLRLIYYSQIVNDFQKGDIAEGYSVSREKKESFPLTVTSAQKNPTAFYLCASSITGDRGYGYTFGSGTRLTVV.

The table lists this clonotype with many counts. The chain couples TRBV7-2 to TRBJ2-3; 9 nucleotides match TRBD2. The CDR3 runs to 16 residues. Germline loops: CDR1 SGHTA, CDR2 FQGNSA. V shed 5 bases and J 6 bases; nucleotides not matched to a gene: 12. The DNA for the CDR3 is TGTGCCAGCAGCGTCGGGAGACTAGCGGAAGCCGATACGCAGTATTTT. Translation: CASSVGRLAEADTQYF.